These 31 T cell receptor beta chains were sequenced from one sample in a study of cytomegalovirus exposure and HLA in healthy donors. The PCR had 60 Vbeta and 13 Jbeta primers. Here immunoSEQ multiplex PCR was the method, and the copy in TCRdb shows in-frame clones only, minus some. The sample holds roughly 150,000 clones, over 60% seen once. Input material: PBMCs. The receptors derive from a male donor in good health and CMV-seronegative.

The DNA of the CDR3 is TGTGCCACCAGCAGGGACAGGGGGTCCTACGAGCAGTACTTC. The encoded protein is CATSRDRGSYEQYF. This chain joins TRBV15 and TRBJ2-7; 10 nucleotides align to TRBD1. Germline CDR1 LNHNV, CDR2 YYDKDF (reference sequence). This CDR3 has 14 residues. Trimming at V came to 3 bases and at J to 1 base, leaving 0 bases not matched to a gene.

The chain employs TRBV28 and TRBJ1-1; possible D gene TRBD1, 6 bases. In germline, CDR1 is MDHEN, CDR2 SYDVKM. V lost 3 bases, J lost 4 bases, and 12 bases lay in between. The CDR3 contains 14 residues. The CDR3 spells CASSFDRLVTEAFF. CDR3 coding DNA: TGTGCCAGCAGTTTCGACAGGTTGGTCACTGAAGCTTTCTTT.

This clone was observed a few times. The chain recombines TRBV5-5 with TRBJ1-1; D is unresolved. CDR3 size: 15 residues. CDR1 is SGHKS, CDR2 YYEKEE, per germline (reference sequence). The V gene lost 4 bases and the J gene lost 4 bases, with 17 bases spanning the gap. CDR3 residues: CASSPVGVAGTEAFF. The CDR3 bases are TGTGCCAGCAGCCCCGTCGGGGTCGCCGGCACTGAAGCTTTCTTT. The full variable domain, with the rest looked up from reference TRBV5-5 and TRBJ1-1, is DAGVTQSPTHLIKTRGQQVTLRCSPISGHKSVSWYQQVLGQGPQFIFQYYEKEERGRGNFPDRFSARQFPNYSSELNVNALLLGDSALYLCASSPVGVAGTEAFFGQGTRLTVV.

This clone turned up a few times. The chain uses TRBV7-2 and TRBJ2-1; D perhaps matches TRBD1 (6 bases). V lost 5 bases and J lost 1, with 15 bases in between. CDR3 size: 16 residues. CDR1 is SGHTA and CDR2 is FQGNSA in the germline V gene. CDR3 coding DNA: TGTGCCAGCAGCCCCCAGGGGCAGGGGTCCTACAATGAGCAGTTCTTC. Translating it yields CASSPQGQGSYNEQFF.

In this sample, this clone turned up once. V gene TRBV6-5 combines with J gene TRBJ2-3; D unresolved. There are 13 residues in the CDR3. Trimming pared 2 bases from V and 1 base from J, leaving 4 bases between. Germline loops: CDR1 MNHEY, CDR2 SVGAGI. CDR3 region: CASSYPGTDTQYF. CDR3 sequence (DNA): TGTGCCAGCAGTTACCCGGGCACAGATACGCAGTATTTT.

The V and J genes are TRBV7-3 and TRBJ2-2; D gene uncertain. V dropped 5 bases and J dropped 6 bases, with 10 bases sitting between them. The germline CDR1 and CDR2 sequences are SGHTA and FQGTGA. The CDR3 runs to 13 residues. In nucleotides, the CDR3 is TGTGCCAGCAGCCCGTCCGTGTCCGGGGAGCTGTTTTTT. Protein: CASSPSVSGELFF.

This chain uses TRBV7-8 with TRBJ2-7; D is undetermined. The germline V gene has CDR1 SGHVS and CDR2 FQNEAQ. V shed 4 bases and J shed 6 bases, with 25 bases lying between them. This CDR3 is 17 amino acids long. This CDR3 reads CASSSPFERRRKVEQYF. CDR3 nucleotides: TGTGCCAGCAGCTCACCGTTTGAAAGGAGACGCAAGGTCGAGCAGTACTTC.

DNA for the CDR3: TGTGCCAGCAGATTAGGGGGCACCTCTAATAATTCACCCCTCCACTTT. Translating gives CASRLGGTSNNSPLHF. The rearrangement uses TRBV27 and TRBJ1-6; 7 nucleotides line up with TRBD1. CDR1 is MNHEY and CDR2 is SMNVEV in the germline V gene (reference sequence). This CDR3 is built from 16 residues. V trimming: 6 bases; J trimming: 5 bases; junction bases outside the gene matches: 10.

The chain recombines TRBV7-3 with TRBJ2-1; D possibly corresponds to TRBD2 (6 bases). The CDR3 spans 16 residues. The V gene lost 1 base and the J gene lost 4 bases, with 14 bases spanning the gap. Germline V gives CDR1 SGHTA, CDR2 FQGTGA. CDR3 DNA sequence: TGTGCCAGCAGCTTAAACCCCCCTAGCGCGTACAATGAGCAGTTCTTC. Protein product: CASSLNPPSAYNEQFF.

This clone was seen just once. This chain connects TRBV7-2 to TRBJ2-7, with TRBD2 as a possible D gene (6 bases). In germline, CDR1 is SGHTA, CDR2 FQGNSA. V shed 4 bases and J shed 3 bases, with 13 bases lying between them. CDR3 length: 14 residues. The chain's CDR3 is CASSSSFGGYEQYF. The CDR3 DNA sequence: TGTGCCAGCAGCTCTTCATTCGGGGGCTACGAGCAGTACTTC.

The chain links TRBV4-3 to TRBJ1-2, with TRBD1 matching over 10 bases. The CDR3 has 16 amino acids. The V and J ends lost 4 bases and 2 bases, in that order; junction bases with no gene match: 7. CDR1 is LGHNA, CDR2 YSLEER, per germline. As DNA, the CDR3 is TGCGCCAGCAGCCTTTGGACAGGGGGTTTGAACTATGGCTACACCTTC. Translation: CASSLWTGGLNYGYTF.

The genes are TRBV29-1 and TRBJ1-4; D call uncertain. Germline CDR1 and CDR2: SQVTM and ANQGSEA. The CDR3 spans 12 residues. Trimming left V 0 bases short and J 12 bases short, with 11 bases between. This chain's CDR3 is CSVEEGSDELFF. CDR3 in DNA: TGCAGCGTTGAAGAGGGCTCGGATGAACTGTTTTTT.

This sequence joins TRBV6-4 and TRBJ2-1; 11 bases are shared with TRBD2. CDR1 and CDR2 (germline): MRHNA, SNTAGT. V shed 5 bases and J 1 base; nucleotides not matched to a gene: 1. The CDR3 consists of 15 residues. The CDR3 nucleotides are TGTGCCAGCAGTCCTAGCGGGGGGTCCTACAATGAGCAGTTCTTC. Translated: CASSPSGGSYNEQFF.

The V call is TRBV7-2, the J call TRBJ1-1; 10 nucleotides align to TRBD1. CDR3 size: 16 residues. V was pared by 0 bases and J by 10 bases, with 11 bases of the junction left unmatched. Germline CDR1 and CDR2: SGHTA and FQGNSA. This chain's CDR3 is CASSLAQLGQGVGAFF. The CDR3 DNA is TGTGCCAGCAGCTTAGCCCAACTAGGACAGGGGGTTGGAGCTTTCTTT.

The chain is built from TRBV6-6 and TRBJ1-6; perhaps TRBD1 as D (6 bases). V lost 4 bases to trimming and J lost 10 bases, with 11 bases between them. The CDR3 has 13 residues. The germline V gene has CDR1 MNHNY and CDR2 SVGAGI (reference sequence). CDR3 protein: CASSSTDRSPLHF. In DNA, the CDR3 is TGTGCCAGCAGTTCAACCGACAGGTCACCCCTCCACTTT.

This chain joins TRBV29-1 and TRBJ1-1, with 8 bases matching TRBD1. The V gene's germline CDR1 is SQVTM and CDR2 ANQGSEA. CDR3 length equals 15 residues. Trimming at V came to 4 bases and at J to 10 bases, leaving 17 bases not matched to a gene. The CDR3 region is CSVVGMDRALWRAFF. The CDR3 region has the DNA TGCAGCGTTGTCGGGATGGACAGGGCGTTATGGAGAGCTTTCTTT.

This chain joins TRBV25-1 and TRBJ2-5; 7 bases fit TRBD2. This CDR3 contains 15 residues. CDR1 is MGHDK, CDR2 SYGVNS, per germline. V was clipped by 8 bases and J by 1 base; unmatched bases: 10. Written as DNA, the CDR3 is TGTGCCAGCTCGCCGGGGGGACTGGGCCAAGAGACCCAGTACTTC. Translating it yields CASSPGGLGQETQYF.

There are a few counts of this clone. The chain couples TRBV7-3 to TRBJ2-3; a weak D match, TRBD2 (6 bases). V was clipped by 8 bases and J by 5 bases, with 14 bases between them. The CDR3 runs 13 residues. CDR1 is SGHTA and CDR2 is FQGTGA in the germline V gene. CDR3 nucleotides: TGTGCCAGCGGTCTGTGGAGGGAAGATACGCAGTATTTT. Amino acid sequence: CASGLWREDTQYF.

The chain combines TRBV6-5 with TRBJ2-1, with 8 positions matching TRBD2. The CDR3 has 13 amino acids. Germline V gene data show CDR1 as MNHEY and CDR2 as SVGAGI. V shed 5 bases, J shed 6 bases, and the junction held 3 bases outside the gene matches. The DNA for the CDR3 is TGTGCCAGCAGTAGCGGGGGTCCCAATGAGCAGTTCTTC. It yields the protein CASSSGGPNEQFF.

This clone was found a few times. The junction differs from germline at one of its ends, possibly a read error. V is TRBV7-9 and J is TRBJ2-1, with D unresolved. From germline, CDR1 is SEHNR and CDR2 FQNEAQ (reference sequence). This CDR3 has 14 amino acids. The CDR3 DNA reads TGTTCCAGCAGCCCTTTGTATTCCGGGAATGAGCAGTTCTTC. Translating it yields CSSSPLYSGNEQFF.

The V gene is TRBV9, the J gene TRBJ1-5, with unresolved D. Trimming removed 1 base at V and 6 bases at J, with 14 bases between. This CDR3 comprises 15 residues. CDR1 and CDR2 from the germline V gene are SGDLS and YYNGEE. Here the CDR3 DNA reads TGTGCCAGCAGCGTATCAGCATCTCGGGGTCAGCCCCAGCATTTT. It yields the protein CASSVSASRGQPQHF.

The rearrangement uses TRBV6-1 and TRBJ1-2; TRBD1 matches 9 bases. CDR1 and CDR2 (germline): MNHNS, SASEGT. The V segment lost 4 bases and the J segment 3 bases; nucleotides outside the gene matches: 6. There are 15 residues in the CDR3. The CDR3 nucleotides are TGTGCCAGCAGTGCAATACAGGGGGCCGACTATGGCTACACCTTC. It yields the protein CASSAIQGADYGYTF.

The chain links TRBV27 to TRBJ2-5; TRBD1 agrees at 7 bases. The J call may be in error: the DNA end matches TRBJ2-7 better. The CDR3 is made up of 15 amino acids. Germline CDR1 reads MNHEY; CDR2 reads SMNVEV (reference sequence). In DNA, the CDR3 is TGTGCCAGGAAGAAACCGGGACAGAGATCCTACGAGCAGTACTTC. This sequence encodes CARKKPGQRSYEQYF.

The chain links TRBV5-1 to TRBJ1-4; D is unclear. Germline V lookup: CDR1 SGHRS, CDR2 YFSETQ. V dropped 3 bases and J dropped 0 bases, with 6 bases sitting between them. This CDR3 spans 14 amino acids. CDR3 DNA sequence: TGCGCCAGCAGCTCACTTGCAACTAATGAAAAACTGTTTTTT. It yields the protein CASSSLATNEKLFF.

This sequence joins TRBV25-1 and TRBJ1-6; D call uncertain. Germline CDR1 and CDR2: MGHDK and SYGVNS. Trimming removed 2 bases from V and 7 bases from J, with 15 bases in between. The CDR3 spans 16 residues. The CDR3 DNA reads as TGTGCCAGCAGTGAACCCCTCGGGGAAGGAAATTCACCCCTCCACTTT. Translated: CASSEPLGEGNSPLHF.

This clone was picked up one time. This chain connects TRBV28 to TRBJ1-6; D perhaps matches TRBD1 (5 bases). Trimming removed 9 bases at V and 9 bases at J, with 15 bases between. The CDR3 runs 13 residues. The germline gives CDR1 MDHEN, CDR2 SYDVKM. Written as DNA, the CDR3 is TGTGCCAGTCTAGACAGAATATTTTCACCCCTCCACTTT. Translated, it gives CASLDRIFSPLHF.

The chain employs TRBV30 and TRBJ1-1, with D perhaps TRBD1 (6 bases). V lost 0 bases and J 1 base, leaving 9 bases between the germline ends. The length of the CDR3 is 14 residues. CDR1 is GTSNPN, CDR2 SVGIG, per germline (reference sequence). The CDR3 sequence is CAWSVRGTNTEAFF. The CDR3 DNA follows: TGTGCCTGGAGTGTGAGGGGGACGAACACTGAAGCTTTCTTT. The full variable domain, with the rest looked up from reference TRBV30 and TRBJ1-1, is SQTIHQWPATLVQPVGSPLSLECTVEGTSNPNLYWYRQAAGRGLQLLFYSVGIGQISSEVPQNLSASRPQDRQFILSSKKLLLSDSGFYLCAWSVRGTNTEAFFGQGTRLTVV.

This clone came up once. The chain recombines TRBV5-4 with TRBJ2-7, with 8 positions matching TRBD1. CDR1 SGHNT and CDR2 YYREEE come from the germline V gene (reference sequence). V lost 4 bases and J lost 5; bases outside the gene matches: 5. This CDR3 contains 13 residues. The CDR3 reads CASSPGQAHEQYF. The DNA for the CDR3 is TGTGCCAGCAGCCCGGGACAGGCCCACGAGCAGTACTTC. Drawing the rest from reference TRBV5-4 and TRBJ2-7, the complete variable domain is ETGVTQSPTHLIKTRGQQVTLRCSSQSGHNTVSWYQQALGQGPQFIFQYYREEENGRGNFPPRFSGLQFPNYSSELNVNALELDDSALYLCASSPGQAHEQYFGPGTRLTVT.

The V and J genes are TRBV5-1 and TRBJ1-1, with a tentative D call TRBD1 (5 bases). V was pared by 4 bases and J by 5 bases, with 12 bases between. The CDR3 extends over 13 amino acids. Per germline, CDR1 SGHRS and CDR2 YFSETQ. The CDR3 protein is CASSLSRATEAFF. The CDR3 bases are TGCGCCAGCAGCCTTAGCAGGGCGACTGAAGCTTTCTTT.

This chain links TRBV19 with TRBJ1-2; 7 bases line up with TRBD1. The CDR3 runs to 11 residues. Germline values: CDR1 LNHDA, CDR2 SQIVND (reference sequence). V shed 5 bases, J shed 8 bases, and the junction held 2 bases outside the gene matches. The CDR3 spells CASSYRGGYTF. Here the CDR3 DNA reads TGTGCCAGTAGTTACAGGGGAGGCTACACCTTC.

This rearrangement joins TRBV5-6 to TRBJ2-1, with TRBD2 matching 9 bases. In germline, CDR1 is SGHDT, CDR2 YYEEEE. With V trimmed by 0 bases and J by 10 bases, 11 bases remained unmatched. The CDR3 is 16 residues long. The CDR3 DNA reads as TGTGCCAGCAGCTTGGCGGGGCTAGCGGGGCTCATAGAGCAGTTCTTC. Translating gives CASSLAGLAGLIEQFF.